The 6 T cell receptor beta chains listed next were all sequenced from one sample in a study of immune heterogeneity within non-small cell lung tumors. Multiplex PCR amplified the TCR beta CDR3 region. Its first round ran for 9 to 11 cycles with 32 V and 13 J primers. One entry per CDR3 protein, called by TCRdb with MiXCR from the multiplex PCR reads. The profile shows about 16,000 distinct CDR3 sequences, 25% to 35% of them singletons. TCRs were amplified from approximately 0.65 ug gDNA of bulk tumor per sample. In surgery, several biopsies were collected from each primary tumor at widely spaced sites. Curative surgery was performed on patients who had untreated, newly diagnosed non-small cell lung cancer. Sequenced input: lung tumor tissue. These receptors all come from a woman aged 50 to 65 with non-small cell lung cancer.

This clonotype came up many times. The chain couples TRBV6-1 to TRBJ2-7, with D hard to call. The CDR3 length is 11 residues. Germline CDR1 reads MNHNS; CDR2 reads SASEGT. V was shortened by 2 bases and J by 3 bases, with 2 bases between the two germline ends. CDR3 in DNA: TGTGCCAGCAGTGAACACTACGAGCAGTACTTC. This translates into CASSEHYEQYF.

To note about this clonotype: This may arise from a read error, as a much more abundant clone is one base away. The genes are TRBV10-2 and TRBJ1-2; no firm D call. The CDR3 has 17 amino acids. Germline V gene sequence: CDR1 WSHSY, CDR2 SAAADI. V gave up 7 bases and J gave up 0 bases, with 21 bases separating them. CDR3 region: CASIASDRWNPNYGYTF. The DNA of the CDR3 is TGCGCCAGCATTGCCTCGGACCGATGGAACCCTAACTATGGCTACACCTTC.

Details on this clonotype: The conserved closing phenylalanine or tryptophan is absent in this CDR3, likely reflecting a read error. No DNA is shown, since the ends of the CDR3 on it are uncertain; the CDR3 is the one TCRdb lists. Here the CDR3 reads CASSLWGDEQYFGP. V usage is TRBV5-1 and J usage is TRBJ2-3; the DNA was not compared with TRBD1, the D call given in the table. The V gene's germline CDR1 is SGHRS and CDR2 YFSETQ. The CDR3 is 14 amino acids in total, end residues counted.

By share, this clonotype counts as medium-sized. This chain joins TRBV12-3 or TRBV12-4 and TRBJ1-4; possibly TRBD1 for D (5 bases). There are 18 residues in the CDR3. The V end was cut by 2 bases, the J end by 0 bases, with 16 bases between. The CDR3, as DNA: TGTGCCAGCAGTTTATGGGGGTATGGGGGATCAACTAATGAAAAACTGTTTTTT. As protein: CASSLWGYGGSTNEKLFF.

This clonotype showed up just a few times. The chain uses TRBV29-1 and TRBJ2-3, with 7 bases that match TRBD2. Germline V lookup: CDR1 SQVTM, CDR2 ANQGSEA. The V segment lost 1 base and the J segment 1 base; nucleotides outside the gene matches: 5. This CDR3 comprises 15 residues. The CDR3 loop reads CSVEGLSGGTDTQYF. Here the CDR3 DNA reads TGCAGCGTTGAAGGGTTGAGCGGGGGCACAGATACGCAGTATTTT.

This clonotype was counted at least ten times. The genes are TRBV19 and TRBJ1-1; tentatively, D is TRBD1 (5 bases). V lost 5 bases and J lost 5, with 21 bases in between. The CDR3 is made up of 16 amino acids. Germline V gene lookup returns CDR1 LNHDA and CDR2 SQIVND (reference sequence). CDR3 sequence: CASSGRGGSLGTEAFF. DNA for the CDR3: TGTGCCAGTAGTGGACGCGGGGGGTCCCTGGGGACTGAAGCTTTCTTT.